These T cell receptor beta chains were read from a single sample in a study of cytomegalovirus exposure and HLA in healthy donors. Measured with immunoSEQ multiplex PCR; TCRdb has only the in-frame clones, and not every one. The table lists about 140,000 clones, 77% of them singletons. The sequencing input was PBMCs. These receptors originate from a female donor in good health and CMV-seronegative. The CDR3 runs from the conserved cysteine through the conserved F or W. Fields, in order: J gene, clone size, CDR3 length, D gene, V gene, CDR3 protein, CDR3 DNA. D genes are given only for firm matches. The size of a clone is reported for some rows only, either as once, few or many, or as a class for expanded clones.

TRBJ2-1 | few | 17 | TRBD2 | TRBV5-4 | CASSLDGGGRPYNEQFF | TGTGCCAGCAGCTTGGACGGCGGGGGGCGGCCCTACAATGAGCAGTTCTTC
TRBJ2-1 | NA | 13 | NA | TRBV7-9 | CASSPPYYNEQFF | TGTGCCAGCAGCCCCCCCTATTACAATGAGCAGTTCTTC
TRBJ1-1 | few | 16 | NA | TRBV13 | CASSLGRRLGGTEAFF | TGTGCCAGCAGCTTGGGCCGCAGGCTGGGGGGCACTGAAGCTTTCTTT
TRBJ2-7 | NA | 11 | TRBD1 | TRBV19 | CATGTGYEQYF | TGTGCCACGGGGACAGGGTACGAGCAGTACTTC
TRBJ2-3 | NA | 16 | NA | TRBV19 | CASYDLASSSTDTQYF | TGTGCCAGTTATGATCTAGCGAGCTCTAGCACAGATACGCAGTATTTT
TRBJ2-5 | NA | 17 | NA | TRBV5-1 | CASSGGVRADPGETQYF | TGCGCCAGCAGCGGTGGCGTCAGGGCCGACCCAGGGGAGACCCAGTACTTC
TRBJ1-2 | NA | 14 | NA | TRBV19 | CASSIEGGNYGYTF | TGTGCCAGTAGTATAGAGGGGGGGAACTATGGCTACACCTTC
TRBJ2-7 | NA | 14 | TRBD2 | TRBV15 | CATSRGAGEYEQYF | TGTGCCACCAGCAGAGGCGCGGGAGAATACGAGCAGTACTTC
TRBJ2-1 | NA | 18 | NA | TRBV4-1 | CVSSQGGGESFPYNEQFF | TGCGTCAGCAGCCAAGGAGGGGGGGAGTCCTTTCCCTACAATGAGCAGTTCTTC
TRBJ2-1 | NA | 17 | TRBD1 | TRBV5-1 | CASSSRQGGGAYNEQFF | TGCGCCAGCAGCTCACGACAGGGGGGCGGCGCATACAATGAGCAGTTCTTC
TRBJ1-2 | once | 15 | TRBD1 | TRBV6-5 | CASSYSLTGSNGYTF | TGTGCCAGCAGTTACTCTTTGACAGGGTCTAATGGCTACACCTTC
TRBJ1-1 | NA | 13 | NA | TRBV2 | CASSEGVNTEAFF | TGTGCCAGCAGTGAGGGAGTAAACACTGAAGCTTTCTTT
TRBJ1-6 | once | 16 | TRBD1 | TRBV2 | CASSEDLGTGNSPLHF | TGTGCCAGCAGTGAAGATTTAGGGACAGGGAATTCACCCCTCCACTTT
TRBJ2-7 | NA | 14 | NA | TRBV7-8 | CASSLGQSIYEQYF | TGTGCCAGCAGCTTAGGACAGTCCATCTACGAGCAGTACTTC
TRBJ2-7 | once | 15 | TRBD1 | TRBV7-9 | CASSFGTGGEVGQYF | TGTGCCAGCAGCTTCGGGACAGGGGGCGAAGTCGGGCAGTACTTC
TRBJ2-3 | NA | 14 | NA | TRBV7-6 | CASSLAPDSDTQYF | TGTGCCAGCAGCTTAGCGCCAGACTCAGATACGCAGTATTTT
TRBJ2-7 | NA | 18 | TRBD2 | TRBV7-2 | CASSLGAGGPKHIGEQYF | TGTGCCAGCAGCTTGGGCGCGGGGGGCCCCAAGCATATTGGCGAGCAGTACTTC
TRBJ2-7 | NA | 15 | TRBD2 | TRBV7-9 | CASSFGTSGSYEQYF | TGTGCCAGCAGCTTCGGGACTAGCGGGTCCTACGAGCAGTACTTC
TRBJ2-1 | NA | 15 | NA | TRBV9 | CASSVDTGRDNEQFF | TGTGCCAGCAGCGTAGACACAGGGAGGGACAATGAGCAGTTCTTC
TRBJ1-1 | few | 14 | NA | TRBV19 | CASSGGEGGAEAFF | TGTGCCAGTAGTGGGGGGGAGGGAGGAGCTGAAGCTTTCTTT
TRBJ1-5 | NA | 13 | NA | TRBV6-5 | CASSFNSNQPQHF | TGTGCCAGCAGTTTCAATAGCAATCAGCCCCAGCATTTT
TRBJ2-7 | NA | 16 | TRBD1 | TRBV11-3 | CASSLGGQDIPYEQYF | TGTGCCAGCAGCTTGGGGGGACAGGACATACCCTACGAGCAGTACTTC
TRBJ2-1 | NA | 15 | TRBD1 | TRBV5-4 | CASSQGAEKYNEQFF | TGTGCCAGCAGCCAGGGGGCGGAAAAATACAATGAGCAGTTCTTC
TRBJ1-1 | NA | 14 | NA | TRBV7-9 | CSSSFEGGDTEAFF | TGTTCCAGCAGCTTTGAGGGGGGGGACACTGAAGCTTTCTTT
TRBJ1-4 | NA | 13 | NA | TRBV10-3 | CATGAGNDEKLFF | TGTGCCACTGGCGCGGGGAATGATGAAAAACTGTTTTTT
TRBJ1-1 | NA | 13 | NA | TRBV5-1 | CASSLEIGGEAFF | TGCGCCAGCAGCTTGGAGATTGGAGGGGAAGCTTTCTTT
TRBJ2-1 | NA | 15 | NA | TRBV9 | CASSAAGLTYNEQFF | TGTGCCAGCAGCGCGGCGGGCTTAACCTACAATGAGCAGTTCTTC
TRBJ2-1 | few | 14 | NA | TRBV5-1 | CASSLVGQEGEQFF | TGCGCCAGCAGCTTGGTTGGACAGGAGGGTGAGCAGTTCTTC
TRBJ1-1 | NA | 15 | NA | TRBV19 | CASSPPTGWDTEAFF | TGTGCCAGTAGCCCGCCCACAGGGTGGGACACTGAAGCTTTCTTT
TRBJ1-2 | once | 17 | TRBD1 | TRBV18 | CASSPPMMDRGHYGYTF | TGTGCCAGCTCACCACCAATGATGGACAGGGGGCATTATGGCTACACCTTC
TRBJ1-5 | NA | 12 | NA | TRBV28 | CASHYSNQPQHF | TGTGCCAGCCATTACAGTAATCAGCCCCAGCATTTT
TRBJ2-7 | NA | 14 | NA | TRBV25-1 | CASSAPGGDSRQYF | TGTGCCAGCAGTGCCCCCGGGGGGGACAGTCGGCAGTACTTC
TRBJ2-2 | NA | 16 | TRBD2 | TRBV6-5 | CASSYRGTMNTGELFF | TGTGCCAGCAGTTACCGCGGGACTATGAACACCGGGGAGCTGTTTTTT
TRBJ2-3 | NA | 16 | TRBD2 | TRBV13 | CASTPGLAAYTDTQYF | TGTGCCAGCACCCCGGGACTAGCGGCGTACACAGATACGCAGTATTTT
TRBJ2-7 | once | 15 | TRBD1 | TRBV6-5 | CASSQGDRKVNEQYF | TGTGCCAGCAGCCAGGGGGACCGAAAGGTCAACGAGCAGTACTTC
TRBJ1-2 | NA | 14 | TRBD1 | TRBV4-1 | CASSQADRGAGYTF | TGCGCCAGCAGCCAAGCCGACAGGGGCGCGGGCTACACCTTC
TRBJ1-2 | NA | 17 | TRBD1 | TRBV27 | CASSLLPPRDRGYGYTF | TGTGCCAGCAGTTTACTACCACCTCGGGACAGGGGCTATGGCTACACCTTC
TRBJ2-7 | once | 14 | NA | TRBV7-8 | CASGSRGMPYEQYF | TGTGCCAGCGGCTCGAGGGGGATGCCCTACGAGCAGTACTTC
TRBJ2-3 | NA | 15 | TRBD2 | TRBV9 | CASSVGGGGTDTQYF | TGTGCCAGCAGCGTAGGGGGAGGGGGCACAGATACGCAGTATTTT
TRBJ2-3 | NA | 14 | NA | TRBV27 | CASSPGGHTDTQYF | TGTGCCAGCAGTCCCGGCGGTCACACAGATACGCAGTATTTT
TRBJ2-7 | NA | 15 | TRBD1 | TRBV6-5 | CASSYVGGSLYEQYF | TGTGCCAGCAGTTACGTAGGGGGCTCACTATACGAGCAGTACTTC
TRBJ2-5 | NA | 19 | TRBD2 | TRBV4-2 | CASSQGLAGGPSLQETQYF | TGTGCCAGCAGCCAAGGACTAGCGGGGGGGCCTTCCCTCCAAGAGACCCAGTACTTC
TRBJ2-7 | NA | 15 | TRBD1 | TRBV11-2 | CASSTGQVRPGEQYF | TGTGCCAGCAGCACCGGACAGGTCCGACCTGGGGAGCAGTACTTC
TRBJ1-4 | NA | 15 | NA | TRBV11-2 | CASSLDWQDNEKLFF | TGTGCCAGCAGCTTAGATTGGCAGGATAATGAAAAACTGTTTTTT
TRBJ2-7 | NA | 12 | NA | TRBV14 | CASSPGLYEQYF | TGTGCCAGCAGCCCAGGACTCTACGAGCAGTACTTC
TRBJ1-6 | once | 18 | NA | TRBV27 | CASSNEGGGAAYNSPLHF | TGTGCCAGCAGTAACGAAGGTGGGGGGGCAGCCTATAATTCACCCCTCCACTTT
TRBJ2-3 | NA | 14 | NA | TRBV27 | CASSLAGLTDTQYF | TGTGCCAGCAGTTTAGCAGGCCTCACAGATACGCAGTATTTT
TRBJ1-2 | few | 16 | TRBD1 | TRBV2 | CASRPQAGTGGDGYTF | TGTGCCAGCAGGCCACAAGCCGGGACAGGGGGCGATGGCTACACCTTC
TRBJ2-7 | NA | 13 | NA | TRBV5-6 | CASSFGSSYEQYF | TGTGCCAGCAGCTTCGGGAGCTCCTACGAGCAGTACTTC
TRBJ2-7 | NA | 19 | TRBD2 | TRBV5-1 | CASSLTVPGLAGPSYEQYF | TGCGCCAGCAGCTTGACCGTCCCGGGACTAGCGGGCCCCTCCTACGAGCAGTACTTC